This TCR beta chain was recovered during a study of technical replicates of blood from a few donors. Generated by immunoSEQ multiplex PCR, the TCRdb table keeps only in-frame clones and is missing some. The sample carries 95,000 or so clones, 85% to 95% recorded once. The receptor comes from a human donor in good health. The specimen sequenced was T cells isolated from PBMCs.

The CDR3 region is CASRRDSASEQYF. The CDR3 nucleotides read TGTGCCAGCAGACGGGACTCCGCGTCCGAGCAGTACTTC. The chain uses TRBV5-4 and TRBJ2-7; tentatively, D is TRBD2 (6 bases). CDR3 length equals 13 residues. The V and J ends lost 5 bases and 6 bases respectively, with 15 bases between them. CDR1 and CDR2 (germline): SGHNT, YYREEE (reference sequence).